The sequence of this T cell receptor beta chain was determined in a study of CD8 T cells in ankylosing spondylitis. Study-level findings and limits: Ankylosing spondylitis blood seemed to carry a telltale TCR beta motif made of several highly homologous variants. Clones tied to disease were said to be significantly enriched in matched ankylosing spondylitis synovial fluid.

This CDR3 spans 14 amino acids. V lost 0 bases, J lost 2 bases, and 8 bases lay in between. Germline V gives CDR1 MNHNS, CDR2 SASEGT. In regard to this clonotype: No antigen is known for it.

TCRdb reprocessed the 5' RACE reads with MiXCR, giving one entry per CDR3 protein. The sample gives 240,000 or so distinct CDR3 sequences, roughly 10% of which show up once; less than 7% is in the top ten. V usage is TRBV6-1 and J usage is TRBJ2-7, with unresolved D. The sample taken for sequencing was blood, either unsorted or a sorted T cell fraction (not recorded which). This TCR was sampled from a male donor with ankylosing spondylitis or in good health (not recorded which). CDR3 sequence reads: CASSEAMDAYEQYF. For the CDR3, the DNA is TGTGCCAGCAGTGAAGCTATGGACGCCTACGAGCAGTACTTC.